This T cell receptor (beta chain) originates from a study of blood T cell repertoires in COVID-19. Looking at the study overall: COVID-19 samples, acute and convalescent, were from the United States, Italy and Spain. The cDNA or gDNA used as material had been derived from T cells, B-cell-depleted T cells, or PBMCs.

Authors' analysis steps: Quantification of nucleated cells was approximated via reference gene primer amplification. The table came from immunoSEQ multiplex PCR; TCRdb's copy has only in-frame clones and leaves some out. The DNA gave D and trimming, while V, J and clone size come from that table. In the table there are over 150,000 clones, 80% to 90% of which are singletons. The CDR3 sequence is 15 residues long. CDR1 and CDR2 (germline): SGHRS, YFSETQ. The J segment lost 6 bases and the V segment lost 4 bases, leaving 11 bases of the junction unmatched. Source material: peripheral blood. This TCR was sampled from a woman aged 60 to 75 who had recovered from COVID-19. The chain joins TRBV5-1 to TRBJ2-3, with TRBD2 matching over 7 bases. The CDR3 loop is CASSARGNGVDTQYF. DNA for the CDR3: TGCGCCAGCAGCGCGCGGGGGAACGGTGTGGATACGCAGTATTTT.